This T cell receptor beta chain comes out of a study of blood T cell repertoires in COVID-19. TCRdb's copy holds only in-frame clones and misses some; the assay was immunoSEQ multiplex PCR. The table has about 210,000 clones, about 91% seen once. Per the germline V gene, CDR1 is SGHNT and CDR2 is YENEEA. After removal of 5 bases from V and 4 bases from J, the junction contained 4 bases not matched to a gene. This CDR3 is built from 13 residues. The sample consisted of peripheral blood. The chain has TRBV11-3 and TRBJ1-1; 7 bases line up with TRBD1. This receptor was identified in a woman aged 40 to 55 with acute or convalescent COVID-19. For the CDR3, the DNA is TGTGCCAGCAGCCCCCCAGGGGGCACTGAAGCTTTCTTT. Its protein is CASSPPGGTEAFF.